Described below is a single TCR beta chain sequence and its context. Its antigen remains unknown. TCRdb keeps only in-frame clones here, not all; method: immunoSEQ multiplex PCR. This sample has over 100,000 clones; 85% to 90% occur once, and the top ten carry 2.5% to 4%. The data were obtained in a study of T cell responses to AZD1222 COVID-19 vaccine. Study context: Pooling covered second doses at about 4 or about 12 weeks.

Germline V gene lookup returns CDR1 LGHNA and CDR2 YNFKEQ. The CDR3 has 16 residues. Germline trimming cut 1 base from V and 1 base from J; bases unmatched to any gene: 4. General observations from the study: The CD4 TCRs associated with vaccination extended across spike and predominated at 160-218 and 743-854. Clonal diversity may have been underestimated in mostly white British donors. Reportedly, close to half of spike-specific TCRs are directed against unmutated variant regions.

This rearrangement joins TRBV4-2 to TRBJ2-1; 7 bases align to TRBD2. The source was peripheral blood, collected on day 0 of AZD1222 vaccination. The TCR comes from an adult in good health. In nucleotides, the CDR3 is TGTGCCAGCAGCCAAGGCGGGAGAGAGTCCTACAATGAGCAGTTCTTC. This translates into CASSQGGRESYNEQFF.